The 23 T cell receptor beta chains presented below share a single source sample, sequenced in a study of cytomegalovirus exposure and HLA in healthy donors. PCR primers comprised 60 Vbeta and 13 Jbeta primers. TCRdb's copy holds only in-frame clones and misses some; the assay was immunoSEQ multiplex PCR. The sample yields tens of thousands of clones, roughly 67% seen once. Sequenced sample: PBMCs. The receptors come from a man between 40 and 49 years old in good health and CMV-seropositive.

This clone was seen a handful of times. The gene calls are TRBV2 and TRBJ1-4; D perhaps matches TRBD1 (5 bases). Germline values: CDR1 SNHLY, CDR2 FYNNEI. V was cut by 6 bases and J by 12 bases, with 14 bases left in between. This CDR3 spans 12 amino acids. The CDR3 region is CASRDQGGELFF. The CDR3 region has the DNA TGTGCCAGCAGGGATCAGGGTGGGGAACTGTTTTTT.

V gene TRBV29-1 combines with J gene TRBJ1-2, with D unclear. Between the trimmed V and J ends, which lost 0 bases and 6 bases, there was a span of 5 bases. CDR3 size: 11 residues. Looked up from germline, CDR1 is SQVTM and CDR2 is ANQGSEA. Here the CDR3 DNA reads TGCAGCGTTGAAGAGCGGAATGGCTACACCTTC. Protein: CSVEERNGYTF.

This clone appeared once. The chain is built from TRBV25-1 and TRBJ2-3, with a possible D match to TRBD1 (6 bases). This CDR3 comprises 16 residues. V dropped 2 bases and J dropped 4 bases, with 16 bases sitting between them. The germline gives CDR1 MGHDK, CDR2 SYGVNS. In DNA form, the CDR3 reads TGTGCCAGCAGTGAAAGCTGGAACAGGGCCCCAGATACGCAGTATTTT. Amino acid sequence: CASSESWNRAPDTQYF. The whole variable domain, remainder taken from reference TRBV25-1 and TRBJ2-3, is EADIYQTPRYLVIGTGKKITLECSQTMGHDKMYWYQQDPGMELHLIHYSYGVNSTEKGDLSSESTVSRIRTEHFPLTLESARPSHTSQYLCASSESWNRAPDTQYFGPGTRLTVL.

This chain links TRBV10-3 with TRBJ2-3; TRBD2 might be the D (6 bases). Per germline, CDR1 ENHRY and CDR2 SYGVKD. The CDR3 length is 13 residues. V gave up 3 bases and J gave up 8 bases, with 12 bases separating them. Written as DNA, the CDR3 is TGTGCCATCAGTGACGGTGCGGGGATTACGCAGTATTTT. Its translation: CAISDGAGITQYF.

The J gene is TRBJ1-5, the V gene TRBV5-5; D is possibly TRBD1 (6 bases). CDR1 is SGHKS, CDR2 YYEKEE, per germline (reference sequence). The CDR3 totals 13 residues. V gave up 0 bases and J gave up 5 bases, with 6 bases separating them. CDR3 nucleotide sequence: TGTGCCAGCAGCTTGGACAGGGATCAGCCCCAGCATTTT. It yields the protein CASSLDRDQPQHF.

The chain links TRBV10-1 to TRBJ2-5; a weak D match, TRBD1 (6 bases). The germline CDR1 and CDR2 sequences are WNHNN and SYGVQD (reference sequence). V dropped 6 bases and J dropped 4 bases, with 18 bases sitting between them. The CDR3 covers 15 residues. CDR3: CASRKNRELRETQYF. CDR3 DNA sequence: TGCGCCAGCAGGAAAAACAGGGAGCTACGAGAGACCCAGTACTTC.

The chain employs TRBV6-1 and TRBJ2-4, with TRBD2 identical over 8 bases. The CDR3 covers 15 residues. V lost 5 bases to trimming and J lost 6 bases; unmatched junction nucleotides: 9. Germline CDR1 is MNHNS and CDR2 is SASEGT. The CDR3 region has the DNA TGTGCCAGCAGTCCCCCCTATAGCGGGGCAAACATTCAGTACTTC. As protein: CASSPPYSGANIQYF.

The chain uses TRBV7-3 and TRBJ1-1; D gene unclear. The CDR3 covers 15 residues. V was cut by 2 bases and J by 2 bases, with 12 bases left in between. Germline V lookup: CDR1 SGHTA, CDR2 FQGTGA. The CDR3 sequence: CASSLLGSLNTEAFF. The CDR3 DNA sequence: TGTGCCAGCAGCTTACTCGGGAGCTTAAACACTGAAGCTTTCTTT.

J is TRBJ2-2 and V is TRBV11-3, with 11 positions matching TRBD1. The CDR3 runs 19 residues. The trim removed 3 bases at V and 3 bases at J, leaving 12 bases unmatched. Germline V lookup: CDR1 SGHNT, CDR2 YENEEA. The CDR3 protein is CASSFARTGTGGDTGELFF. In nucleotides, the CDR3 is TGTGCCAGCAGCTTTGCCCGTACCGGGACAGGGGGTGACACCGGGGAGCTGTTTTTT.

This chain links TRBV13 with TRBJ2-7; the D gene is possibly TRBD1 (6 bases). This CDR3 spans 13 amino acids. V was cut by 5 bases and J by 5 bases, with 13 bases left in between. The V gene's germline CDR1 is PRHDT and CDR2 FYEKMQ (reference sequence). CDR3 bases: TGTGCCAGCAGCCCAGGGGCCGGGAACGAGCAGTACTTC. It specifies CASSPGAGNEQYF.

This chain connects TRBV27 to TRBJ2-3; a possible D gene is TRBD2 (5 bases). Germline assignment: CDR1 MNHEY and CDR2 SMNVEV (reference sequence). The CDR3 length is 13 residues. V shed 8 bases and J shed 2 bases, with 11 bases lying between them. The chain's CDR3 is CASARDYTDTQYF. Here the CDR3 DNA reads TGTGCCAGCGCACGCGACTACACAGATACGCAGTATTTT.

DNA for the CDR3: TGCGCCAGCAGCCCGGGACAGGGTAATTTGAACTATGGCTACACCTTC. Amino acid sequence: CASSPGQGNLNYGYTF. This chain connects TRBV5-1 to TRBJ1-2; TRBD1 aligns across 9 bases. The germline gives CDR1 SGHRS, CDR2 YFSETQ. The ends lost 4 bases at V and 2 bases at J; junction bases unmatched: 9. The CDR3 is 16 amino acids.

The table lists this clone with a count of one. This chain links TRBV2 with TRBJ1-2, with TRBD1 matching over 10 bases. Germline CDR1 SNHLY, CDR2 FYNNEI. The CDR3 spans 14 residues. V was pared by 6 bases and J by 2 bases, with 3 bases of the junction left unmatched. The CDR3 sequence: CASRTDRGNYGYTF. For the CDR3, the DNA is TGTGCCAGCAGGACGGACAGGGGGAACTATGGCTACACCTTC.

The chain links TRBV29-1 to TRBJ1-3; 9 positions match TRBD1. V lost 5 bases and J lost 3; bases outside the gene matches: 5. CDR1 SQVTM and CDR2 ANQGSEA come from the germline V gene. The CDR3 has 14 amino acids. The CDR3 reads CSVWDRAGGNTIYF. The CDR3 nucleotides are TGCAGCGTTTGGGACAGGGCGGGTGGAAACACCATATATTTT.

The V call is TRBV28, the J call TRBJ2-5, with 14 nucleotides matching TRBD2. The CDR3 is made up of 16 amino acids. Germline CDR1 is MDHEN and CDR2 is SYDVKM. Germline trimming cut 4 bases from V and 4 bases from J; bases unmatched to any gene: 5. The DNA of the CDR3 is TGTGCCAGCAGTTCGACTAGCGGGGGGGCCGGAGAGACCCAGTACTTC. This sequence encodes CASSSTSGGAGETQYF.

V and J are TRBV7-8 and TRBJ1-1, with D possibly TRBD1 on 5 matching bases. V was trimmed by 5 bases and J by 6 bases, leaving 19 bases between them. The germline V gene has CDR1 SGHVS and CDR2 FQNEAQ. The CDR3 spans 15 residues. CDR3 sequence (DNA): TGTGCCAGCAGCGCCGAGGAGCGGAGGGGTGCTGAAGCTTTCTTT. Translation gives CASSAEERRGAEAFF.

The CDR3 DNA sequence: TGTGCCAGTAGGACTAGGCAAGAGACCCAGTACTTC. This translates into CASRTRQETQYF. The chain carries TRBV27 and TRBJ2-5; 7 bases line up with TRBD2. With V trimmed by 9 bases and J by 2 bases, 3 bases remained unmatched. The CDR3 runs to 12 residues. Germline CDR1 reads MNHEY; CDR2 reads SMNVEV (reference sequence).

This chain joins TRBV7-9 and TRBJ2-3; TRBD1 matches at 9 bases. The CDR3 spans 15 residues. Germline V lookup: CDR1 SEHNR, CDR2 FQNEAQ (reference sequence). V lost 1 base and J lost 4; bases outside the gene matches: 3. The CDR3 DNA is TGTGCCAGCAGCTTAGAACAGGGGGCTCCAGATACGCAGTATTTT. This translates into CASSLEQGAPDTQYF.

The chain joins TRBV5-6 to TRBJ1-1; D is uncertain. Germline CDR1 SGHDT, CDR2 YYEEEE. The CDR3 extends over 12 amino acids. The V and J ends lost 2 bases and 5 bases respectively, with 7 bases between them. The CDR3 DNA follows: TGTGCCAGCAGCTTTGGCGGGACTGAAGCTTTCTTT. Its translation is CASSFGGTEAFF.

This clone was counted a single time. The genes are TRBV5-5 and TRBJ1-4; maybe TRBD1 (6 bases). Trimming stripped 3 bases from V and 7 bases from J, with 19 bases between. The CDR3 spans 16 residues. Germline V gene lookup returns CDR1 SGHKS and CDR2 YYEKEE (reference sequence). CDR3 nucleotide sequence: TGTGCCAGCAGCTCGCCCGAACAGGGATGGAGTGAAAAACTGTTTTTT. As protein: CASSSPEQGWSEKLFF.

V is TRBV7-8 and J is TRBJ1-3; unclear D gene. The CDR3 covers 15 residues. Germline-derived CDR1 and CDR2 are SGHVS and FQNEAQ. Trimming removed 5 bases at V and 2 bases at J, with 13 bases between. CDR3 nucleotides: TGTGCCAGCAGCCATAGGACTGAGACTGGAAACACCATATATTTT. Protein sequence: CASSHRTETGNTIYF.

The chain recombines TRBV9 with TRBJ2-7; 7 bases align to TRBD2. Germline V lookup: CDR1 SGDLS, CDR2 YYNGEE. The CDR3 is 14 amino acids. The junction had 6 bases not matched to a gene; V was cut back by 3 bases and J by 3 bases. As DNA, the CDR3 is TGTGCCAGCAGCGGGGGGAGGGGTAACTACGAGCAGTACTTC. Protein sequence: CASSGGRGNYEQYF. Combining the CDR3 with reference TRBV9 and TRBJ2-7 gives the whole variable domain DSGVTQTPKHLITATGQRVTLRCSPRSGDLSVYWYQQSLDQGLQFLIQYYNGEERAKGNILERFSAQQFPDLHSELNLSSLELGDSALYFCASSGGRGNYEQYFGPGTRLTVT.

With regard to this clone: Other DNA sequences in the sample encode the same CDR3. This sequence joins TRBV5-1 and TRBJ2-2; TRBD2 aligns across 9 bases. The germline CDR1 and CDR2 sequences are SGHRS and YFSETQ. This CDR3 has 15 amino acids. V was pared by 0 bases and J by 5 bases, with 2 bases of the junction left unmatched. CDR3 nucleotides: TGCGCCAGCAGCTTGGTCCTAGCGGGGACCGGGGAGCTGTTTTTT. This codes for CASSLVLAGTGELFF.